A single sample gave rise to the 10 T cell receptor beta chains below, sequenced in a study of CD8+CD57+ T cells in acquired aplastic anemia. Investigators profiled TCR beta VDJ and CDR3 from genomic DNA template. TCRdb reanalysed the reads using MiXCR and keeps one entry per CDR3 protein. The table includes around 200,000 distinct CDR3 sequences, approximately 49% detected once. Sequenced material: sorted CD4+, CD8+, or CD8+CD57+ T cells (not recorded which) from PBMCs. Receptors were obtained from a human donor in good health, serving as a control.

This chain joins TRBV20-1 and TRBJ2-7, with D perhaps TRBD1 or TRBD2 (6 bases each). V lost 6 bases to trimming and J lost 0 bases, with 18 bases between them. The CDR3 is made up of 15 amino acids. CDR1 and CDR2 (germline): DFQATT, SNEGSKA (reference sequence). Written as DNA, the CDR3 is TGCAGTGCCCACTATAACGGGGGCGACTCCTACGAGCAGTACTTC. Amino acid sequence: CSAHYNGGDSYEQYF.

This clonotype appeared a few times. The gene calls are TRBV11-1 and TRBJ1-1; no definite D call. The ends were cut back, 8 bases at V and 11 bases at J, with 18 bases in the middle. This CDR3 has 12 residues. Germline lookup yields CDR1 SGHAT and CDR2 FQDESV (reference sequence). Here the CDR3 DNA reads TGTGCCAGCGGCAAGGCCGGCCCCGAGGCTTTCTTT. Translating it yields CASGKAGPEAFF.

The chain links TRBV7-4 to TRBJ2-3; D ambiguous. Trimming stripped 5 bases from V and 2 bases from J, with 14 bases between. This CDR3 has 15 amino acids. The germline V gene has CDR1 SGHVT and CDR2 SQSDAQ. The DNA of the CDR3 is TGTGCCAGCAGCGTAGACGGTATTTCCACAGATACGCAGTATTTT. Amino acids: CASSVDGISTDTQYF.

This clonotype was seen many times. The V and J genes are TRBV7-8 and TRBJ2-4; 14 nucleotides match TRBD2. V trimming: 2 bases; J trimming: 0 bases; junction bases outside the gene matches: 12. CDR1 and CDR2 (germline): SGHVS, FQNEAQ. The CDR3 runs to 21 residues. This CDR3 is CASSLIGGTSGGSVAKNIQYF. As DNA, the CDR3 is TGTGCCAGCAGCTTAATAGGGGGGACTAGCGGGGGTTCCGTAGCCAAAAACATTCAGTACTTC.

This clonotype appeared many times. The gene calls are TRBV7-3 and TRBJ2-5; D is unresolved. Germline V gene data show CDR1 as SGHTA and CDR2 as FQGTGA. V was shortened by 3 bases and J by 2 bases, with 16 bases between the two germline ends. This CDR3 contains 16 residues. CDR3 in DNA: TGTGCCAGCAGCTTCACGTCGGGTGGGTCTCAAGAGACCCAGTACTTC. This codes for CASSFTSGGSQETQYF. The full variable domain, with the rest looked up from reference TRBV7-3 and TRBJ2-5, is GAGVSQTPSNKVTEKGKYVELRCDPISGHTALYWYRQSLGQGPEFLIYFQGTGAADDSGLPNDRFFAVRPEGSVSTLKIQRTERGDSAVYLCASSFTSGGSQETQYFGPGTRLLVL.

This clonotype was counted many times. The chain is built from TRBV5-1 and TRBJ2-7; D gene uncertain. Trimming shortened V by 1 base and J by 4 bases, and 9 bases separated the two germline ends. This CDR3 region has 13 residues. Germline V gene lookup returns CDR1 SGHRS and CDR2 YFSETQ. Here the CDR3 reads CASSLYSPYEQYF. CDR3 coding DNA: TGCGCCAGCAGCTTGTACAGTCCATACGAGCAGTACTTC.

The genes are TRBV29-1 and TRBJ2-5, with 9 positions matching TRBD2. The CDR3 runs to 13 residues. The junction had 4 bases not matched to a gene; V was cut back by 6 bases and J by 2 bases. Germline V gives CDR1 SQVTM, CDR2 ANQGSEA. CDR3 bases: TGCAGCGTGCGACTAGCGGATCAAGAGACCCAGTACTTC. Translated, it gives CSVRLADQETQYF.

DNA of the CDR3: TGCAGTCTTAGAGGGGGCGGAACTGAAGCTTTCTTT. Residues: CSLRGGGTEAFF. The V call is TRBV20-1, the J call TRBJ1-1, with 7 bases identical to TRBD1. Unmatched junction bases numbered 8, after V lost 8 bases and J lost 5 bases. This CDR3 has 12 amino acids. Per germline, CDR1 DFQATT and CDR2 SNEGSKA (reference sequence).

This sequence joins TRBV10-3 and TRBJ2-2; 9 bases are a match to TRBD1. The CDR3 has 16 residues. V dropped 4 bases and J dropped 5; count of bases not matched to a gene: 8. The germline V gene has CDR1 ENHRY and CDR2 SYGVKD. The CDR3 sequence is CAISGHGTGMTGELFF. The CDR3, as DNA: TGTGCCATCAGTGGGCACGGGACAGGGATGACCGGGGAGCTGTTTTTT.

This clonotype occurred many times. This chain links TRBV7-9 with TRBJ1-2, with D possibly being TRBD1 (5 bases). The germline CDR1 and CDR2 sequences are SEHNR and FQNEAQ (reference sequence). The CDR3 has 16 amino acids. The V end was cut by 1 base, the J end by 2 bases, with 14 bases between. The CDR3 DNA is TGTGCCAGCAGCTTAGGGGGCTCAGGGACGAACTATGGCTACACCTTC. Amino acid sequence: CASSLGGSGTNYGYTF.